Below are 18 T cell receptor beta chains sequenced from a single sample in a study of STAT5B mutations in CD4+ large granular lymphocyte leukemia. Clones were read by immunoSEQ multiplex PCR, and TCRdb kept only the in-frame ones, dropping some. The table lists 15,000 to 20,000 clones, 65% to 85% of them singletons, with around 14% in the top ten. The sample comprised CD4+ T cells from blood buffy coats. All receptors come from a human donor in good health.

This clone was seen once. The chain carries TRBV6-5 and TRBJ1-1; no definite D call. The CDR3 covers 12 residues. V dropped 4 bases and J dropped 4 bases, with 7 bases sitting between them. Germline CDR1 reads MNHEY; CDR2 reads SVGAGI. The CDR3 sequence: CASSSRGTEAFF. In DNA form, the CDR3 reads TGTGCCAGCAGTTCACGGGGCACTGAAGCTTTCTTT.

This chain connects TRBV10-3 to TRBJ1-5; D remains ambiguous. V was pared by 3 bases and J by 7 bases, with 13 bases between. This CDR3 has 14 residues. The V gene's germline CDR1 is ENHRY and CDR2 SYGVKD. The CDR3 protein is CAISDGTGEQPQHF. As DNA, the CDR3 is TGTGCCATCAGTGACGGCACCGGAGAACAGCCCCAGCATTTT.

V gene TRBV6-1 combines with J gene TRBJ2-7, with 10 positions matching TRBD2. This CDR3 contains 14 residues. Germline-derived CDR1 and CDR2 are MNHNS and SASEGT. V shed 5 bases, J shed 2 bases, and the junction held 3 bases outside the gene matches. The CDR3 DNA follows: TGTGCCAGCAGTTCCCTAGCGGGAGCCTACGAGCAGTACTTC. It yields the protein CASSSLAGAYEQYF.

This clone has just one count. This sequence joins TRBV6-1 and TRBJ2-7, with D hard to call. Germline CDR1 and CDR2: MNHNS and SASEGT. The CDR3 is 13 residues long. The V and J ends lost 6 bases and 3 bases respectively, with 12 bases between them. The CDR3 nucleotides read TGTGCCAGCAGAGGAACTATTGTCTACGAGCAGTACTTC. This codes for CASRGTIVYEQYF.

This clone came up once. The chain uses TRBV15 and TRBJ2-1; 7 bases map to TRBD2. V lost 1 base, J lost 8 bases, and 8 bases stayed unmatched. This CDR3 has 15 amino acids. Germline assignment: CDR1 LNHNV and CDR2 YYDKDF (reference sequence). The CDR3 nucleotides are TGTGCCACCAGCAGAGGGGGCGGGAGTCAGGATGAGCAGTTCTTC. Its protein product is CATSRGGGSQDEQFF.

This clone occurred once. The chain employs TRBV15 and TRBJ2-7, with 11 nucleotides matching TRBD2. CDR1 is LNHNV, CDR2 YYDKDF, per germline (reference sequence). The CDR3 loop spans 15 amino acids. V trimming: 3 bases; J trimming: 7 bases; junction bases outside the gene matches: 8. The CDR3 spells CATSRGGLAALEQYF. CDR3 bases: TGTGCCACCAGCAGGGGGGGACTAGCGGCGCTTGAGCAGTACTTC. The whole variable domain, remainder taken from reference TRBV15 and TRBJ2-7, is DAMVIQNPRYQVTQFGKPVTLSCSQTLNHNVMYWYQQKSSQAPKLLFHYYDKDFNNEADTPDNFQSRRPNTSFCFLDIRSPGLGDTAMYLCATSRGGLAALEQYFGPGTRLTVT.

The CDR3 nucleotides read TGTGCCAGCAGCTTAGCATTGGAAGGGAACTTTAATCAGCCCCAGCATTTT. Its protein product is CASSLALEGNFNQPQHF. The chain is built from TRBV7-8 and TRBJ1-5, with D hard to call. The V end was cut by 0 bases, the J end by 4 bases, with 16 bases between. This CDR3 has 17 residues. Germline CDR1 reads SGHVS; CDR2 reads FQNEAQ.

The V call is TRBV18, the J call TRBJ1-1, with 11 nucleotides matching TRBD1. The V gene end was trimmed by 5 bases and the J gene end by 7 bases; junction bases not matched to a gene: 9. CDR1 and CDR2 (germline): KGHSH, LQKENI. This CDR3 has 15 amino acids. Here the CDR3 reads CASSTRTGGEGEAFF. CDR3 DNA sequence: TGTGCCAGCTCAACGCGGACAGGGGGCGAGGGTGAAGCTTTCTTT.

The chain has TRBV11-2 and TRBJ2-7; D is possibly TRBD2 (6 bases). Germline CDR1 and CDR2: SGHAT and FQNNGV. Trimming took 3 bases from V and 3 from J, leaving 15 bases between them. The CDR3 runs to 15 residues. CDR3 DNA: TGTGCCAGCAGCTTGACTAAGGGAGGCTACTACGAGCAGTACTTC. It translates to CASSLTKGGYYEQYF.

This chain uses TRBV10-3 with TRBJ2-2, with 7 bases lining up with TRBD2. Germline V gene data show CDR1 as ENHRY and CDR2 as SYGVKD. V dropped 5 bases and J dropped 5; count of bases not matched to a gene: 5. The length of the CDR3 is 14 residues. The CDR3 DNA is TGTGCCATCAGTTCTAGCGGCGGGACCGGGGAGCTGTTTTTT. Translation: CAISSSGGTGELFF.

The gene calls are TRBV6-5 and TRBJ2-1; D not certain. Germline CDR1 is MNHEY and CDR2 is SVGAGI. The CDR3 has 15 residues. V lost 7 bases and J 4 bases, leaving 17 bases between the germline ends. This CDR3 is CASTRRVKGYNEQFF. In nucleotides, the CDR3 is TGTGCCAGCACCCGAAGGGTGAAAGGATACAATGAGCAGTTCTTC.

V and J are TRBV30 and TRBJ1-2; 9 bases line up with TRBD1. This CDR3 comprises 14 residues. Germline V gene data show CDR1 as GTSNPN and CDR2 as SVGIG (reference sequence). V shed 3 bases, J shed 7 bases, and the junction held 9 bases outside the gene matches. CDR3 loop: CAWRLTGGRGGYTF. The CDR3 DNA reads TGTGCCTGGAGGCTGACAGGGGGTCGGGGTGGCTACACCTTC.

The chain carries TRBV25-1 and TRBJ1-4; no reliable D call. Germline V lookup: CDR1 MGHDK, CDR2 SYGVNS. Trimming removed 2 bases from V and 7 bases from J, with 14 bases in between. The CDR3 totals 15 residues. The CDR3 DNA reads TGTGCCAGCAGTGAAGGCAGCCGCGGTCCTGAAAAACTGTTTTTT. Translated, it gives CASSEGSRGPEKLFF.

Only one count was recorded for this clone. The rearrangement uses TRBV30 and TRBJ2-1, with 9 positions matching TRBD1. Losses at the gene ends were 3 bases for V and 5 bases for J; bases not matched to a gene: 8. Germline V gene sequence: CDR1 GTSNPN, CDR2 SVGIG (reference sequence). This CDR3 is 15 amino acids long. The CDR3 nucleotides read TGTGCCTGGAGCTCCGGGACAGGGTTGCACAATGAGCAGTTCTTC. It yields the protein CAWSSGTGLHNEQFF.

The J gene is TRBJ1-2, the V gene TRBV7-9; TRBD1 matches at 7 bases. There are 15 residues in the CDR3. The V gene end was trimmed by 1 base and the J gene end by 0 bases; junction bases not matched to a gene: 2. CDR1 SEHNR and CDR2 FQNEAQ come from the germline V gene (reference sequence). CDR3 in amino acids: CASSLVGTANYGYTF. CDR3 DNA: TGTGCCAGCAGCTTAGTCGGGACAGCTAACTATGGCTACACCTTC.

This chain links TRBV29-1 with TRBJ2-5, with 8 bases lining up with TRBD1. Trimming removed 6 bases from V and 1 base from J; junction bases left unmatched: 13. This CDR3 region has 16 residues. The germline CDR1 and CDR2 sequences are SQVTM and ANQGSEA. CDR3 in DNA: TGCAGCGTCCATTCTCAGGGGGCGCGGTCCCAAGAGACCCAGTACTTC. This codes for CSVHSQGARSQETQYF.

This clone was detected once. The CDR3 DNA reads TGTGCCAGCAGTTACGGGCGGGGGGCACAGAAAAACATTCAGTACTTC. Amino acid sequence: CASSYGRGAQKNIQYF. The V gene is TRBV6-5, the J gene TRBJ2-4; 8 positions agree with TRBD2. The ends lost 2 bases at V and 4 bases at J; junction bases unmatched: 7. This CDR3 spans 16 amino acids. Germline loops: CDR1 MNHEY, CDR2 SVGAGI.

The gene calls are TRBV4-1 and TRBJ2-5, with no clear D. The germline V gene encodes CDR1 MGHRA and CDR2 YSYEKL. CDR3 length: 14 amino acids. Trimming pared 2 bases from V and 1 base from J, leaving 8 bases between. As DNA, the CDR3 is TGCGCCAGCAGCCAAACCACAAGCCAAGAGACCCAGTACTTC. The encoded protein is CASSQTTSQETQYF.